This T cell receptor (beta chain) appears in the sequencing data of a study of cytomegalovirus exposure and HLA in healthy donors. In the study overall: There were under 130 million unique TCR beta sequences, drawn from 180 million or so T cells, in an earlier analysis. Early on, a data release was issued that held some 91 million unique TCRs from HLA-typed donors.

This PCR relied on a set of 60 Vbeta primers and 13 Jbeta primers. Sequencing was performed with immunoSEQ multiplex PCR; in TCRdb, only in-frame clones are kept and a portion is missing. The sample lists 130,000 or so clones; about four fifths were seen once. This CDR3 contains 10 residues. Germline values: CDR1 MDHEN, CDR2 SYDVKM. V lost 9 bases and J lost 15, with 15 bases in between. A word on this clone: The antigen is undetermined.

Broader study findings: One variant, a missense change in DCLRE1C, was linked in a later analysis to TCR beta V- and J-gene trimming.

The specimen was PBMCs. V and J are TRBV28 and TRBJ2-1; possibly TRBD1 for D (5 bases). The TCR comes from a man between 25 and 39 years old in good health and CMV-seronegative. The CDR3 nucleotides are TGTGCCAGTGCTGGACACCGGCCGTTCTTC. It is translated as CASAGHRPFF.